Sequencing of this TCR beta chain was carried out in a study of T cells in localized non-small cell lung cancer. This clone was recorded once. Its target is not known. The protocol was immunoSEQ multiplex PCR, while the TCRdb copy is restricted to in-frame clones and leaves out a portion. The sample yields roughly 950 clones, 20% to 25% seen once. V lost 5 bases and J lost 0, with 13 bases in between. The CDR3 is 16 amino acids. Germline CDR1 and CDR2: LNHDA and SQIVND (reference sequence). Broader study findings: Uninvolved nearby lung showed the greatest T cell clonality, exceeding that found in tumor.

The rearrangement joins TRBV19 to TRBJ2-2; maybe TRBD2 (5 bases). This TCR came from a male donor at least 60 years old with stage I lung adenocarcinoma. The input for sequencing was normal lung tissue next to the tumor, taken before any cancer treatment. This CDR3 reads CASSLIPGSNTGELFF. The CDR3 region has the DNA TGTGCCAGTAGTTTAATACCGGGGTCGAACACCGGGGAGCTGTTTTTT.